Sequencing of this T cell receptor (beta chain) was carried out in a study of T cells in Graves' hyperthyroidism and ophthalmopathy. This clonotype was counted many times. V was pared by 1 base and J by 9 bases, with 18 bases between. CDR1 and CDR2 from the germline V gene are LGHDT and YNNKEL (reference sequence). The CDR3 contains 15 residues. Amplified regions were TCR beta CDR3 sequences from RNA transcripts. Using the HTBI primer set, a first-round RT-PCR was run on the TCR CDR3. Each CDR3 protein gets one entry after TCRdb re-called the multiplex PCR reads with MiXCR. The table includes around 500,000 distinct CDR3 sequences, around an eighth detected once.

The sample comprised blood. This sequence was found in a woman aged 18-29 years with Graves' hyperthyroidism. The chain links TRBV3-1 to TRBJ1-2, with a weak D call TRBD1 (6 bases). CDR3 in amino acids: CASSQGGTGRRSYTF. CDR3 coding DNA: TGTGCCAGCAGCCAAGGGGGAACAGGGCGGCGTAGCTACACCTTC.